The entry below gives a single T cell receptor (beta chain) sequence along with its context. Method: immunoSEQ multiplex PCR; TCRdb's copy keeps in-frame clones and lacks some. The data contain about 160,000 clones, more than 75% of them seen just once; the ten biggest clones take up about 2%. The J segment lost 7 bases and the V segment lost 0 bases, leaving 9 bases of the junction unmatched. Germline CDR1 is SGHDN and CDR2 is FVKESK. The CDR3 is 17 amino acids. This record comes from a study of cytotoxic CD8 clonotypes in ibrutinib-treated CLL. This material consisted of PBMCs, taken after 12 months of ibrutinib treatment. This TCR came from a human donor with chronic lymphocytic leukemia. The chain carries TRBV14 and TRBJ2-1; 10 bases are shared with TRBD2. CDR3 bases: TGTGCCAGCAGCCAAGAGGGGACTAGCGTACCGTGGAATGAGCAGTTCTTC. Residues: CASSQEGTSVPWNEQFF.